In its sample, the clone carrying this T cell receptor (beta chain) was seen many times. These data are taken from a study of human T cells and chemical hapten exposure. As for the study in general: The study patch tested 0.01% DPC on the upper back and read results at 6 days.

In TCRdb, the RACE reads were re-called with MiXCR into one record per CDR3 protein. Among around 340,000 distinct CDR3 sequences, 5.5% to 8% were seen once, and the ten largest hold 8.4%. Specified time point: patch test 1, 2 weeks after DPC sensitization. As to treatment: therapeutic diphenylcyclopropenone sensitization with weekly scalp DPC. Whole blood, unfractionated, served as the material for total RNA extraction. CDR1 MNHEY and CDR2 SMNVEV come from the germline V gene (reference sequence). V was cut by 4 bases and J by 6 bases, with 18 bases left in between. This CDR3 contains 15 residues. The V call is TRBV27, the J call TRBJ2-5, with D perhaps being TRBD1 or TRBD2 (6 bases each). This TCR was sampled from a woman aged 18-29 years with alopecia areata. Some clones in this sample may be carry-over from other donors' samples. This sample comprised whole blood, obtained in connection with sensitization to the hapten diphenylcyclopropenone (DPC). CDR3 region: CASSSRIRGGKTQYF. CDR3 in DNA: TGTGCCAGCAGTTCAAGGATAAGAGGGGGGAAGACCCAGTACTTC.